These 13 T cell receptor beta chains originate from one sample sequenced in a study of T cells after yellow fever vaccination. MiXCR, run by TCRdb on the 5' RACE reads, gives a single entry per CDR3 protein. The sample holds some 500,000 distinct CDR3 sequences; around an eighth are singletons and the top ten take about an eighth. The starting material was PBMCs, obtained on the day of the yellow fever booster vaccination. These receptors originate from a man aged 25-45 years who received the YFV17D yellow fever vaccine.

This clonotype was recorded many times. CDR3 nucleotides: TGTGCCAGCAGCTTAGCCAGGCGAGGCTCCTACGAGCAGTACTTC. As protein: CASSLARRGSYEQYF. The chain links TRBV7-2 to TRBJ2-7; D is unclear. Germline loops: CDR1 SGHTA, CDR2 FQGNSA. Trimming removed 0 bases from V and 0 bases from J, with 9 bases in between. The CDR3 has 15 residues. The whole variable domain, filled in from reference TRBV7-2 and TRBJ2-7, reads GAGVSQSPSNKVTEKGKDVELRCDPISGHTALYWYRQSLGQGLEFLIYFQGNSAPDKSGLPSDRFSAERTGGSVSTLTIQRTQQEDSAVYLCASSLARRGSYEQYFGPGTRLTVT.

The CDR3: CASSFSGTDYGYTF. CDR3 DNA sequence: TGTGCCAGCAGTTTTTCCGGGACGGACTATGGCTACACCTTC. This rearrangement joins TRBV27 to TRBJ1-2; possibly TRBD1 for D (5 bases). CDR1 is MNHEY, CDR2 SMNVEV, per germline (reference sequence). V was cut by 3 bases and J by 3 bases, with 11 bases left in between. The CDR3 is made up of 14 amino acids.

Written as DNA, the CDR3 is TGCAGTGCTAGGTTTCGGGAGACCCAGTACTTC. Its translation: CSARFRETQYF. This rearrangement joins TRBV20-1 to TRBJ2-5; the D is unclear. Trimming shortened V by 3 bases and J by 5 bases, and 7 bases separated the two germline ends. The germline gives CDR1 DFQATT, CDR2 SNEGSKA (reference sequence). CDR3 length: 11 residues.

This sequence joins TRBV24-1 and TRBJ2-5; 8 bases are a match to TRBD1. CDR3 length: 16 amino acids. Unmatched junction bases numbered 11, after V lost 4 bases and J lost 5 bases. Germline-derived CDR1 and CDR2 are KGHDR and SFDVKD. The CDR3 DNA is TGTGCCACCAGTGACAGAGGACAGGGTGGGCATGAGACCCAGTACTTC. Translation gives CATSDRGQGGHETQYF.

V and J are TRBV9 and TRBJ2-4; D not certain. Germline-derived CDR1 and CDR2 are SGDLS and YYNGEE. V dropped 1 base and J dropped 5 bases, with 13 bases sitting between them. This CDR3 contains 15 residues. The CDR3 nucleotides are TGTGCCAGCAGCGTAAGTGGAACCCTCCAAAACATTCAGTACTTC. Translation: CASSVSGTLQNIQYF.

This clonotype was seen only a few times. The chain couples TRBV7-2 to TRBJ1-1; D may be TRBD1 (6 bases). Germline assignment: CDR1 SGHTA and CDR2 FQGNSA. V gave up 1 base and J gave up 4 bases, with 10 bases separating them. The CDR3 is 14 amino acids. In nucleotides, the CDR3 is TGTGCCAGCAGCTTAGAGGGGGGGATCACTGAAGCTTTCTTT. Amino acid sequence: CASSLEGGITEAFF.

The rearrangement joins TRBV20-1 to TRBJ2-3, with TRBD2 matching 9 bases. In germline, CDR1 is DFQATT, CDR2 SNEGSKA (reference sequence). The CDR3 totals 13 residues. Trimming at V came to 8 bases and at J to 8 bases, leaving 11 bases not matched to a gene. The CDR3 sequence: CSPLGSGSFTQYF. CDR3 nucleotide sequence: TGCAGTCCACTCGGTAGCGGGAGCTTTACGCAGTATTTT.

The chain couples TRBV2 to TRBJ2-2; 7 nucleotides match TRBD2. J lost 2 bases, V lost 6 bases, and 6 bases had no gene match. Looked up from germline, CDR1 is SNHLY and CDR2 is FYNNEI. This CDR3 has 15 residues. The CDR3 is CASRAGTINTGELFF. The CDR3 bases are TGTGCCAGCAGAGCCGGGACTATCAACACCGGGGAGCTGTTTTTT. Combining the CDR3 with reference TRBV2 and TRBJ2-2 gives the whole variable domain EPEVTQTPSHQVTQMGQEVILRCVPISNHLYFYWYRQILGQKVEFLVSFYNNEISEKSEIFDDQFSVERPDGSNFTLKIRSTKLEDSAMYFCASRAGTINTGELFFGEGSRLTVL.

V is TRBV5-4 and J is TRBJ2-3; D is perhaps TRBD1 or TRBD2 (5 bases each). This CDR3 is built from 15 residues. CDR1 and CDR2 from the germline V gene are SGHNT and YYREEE (reference sequence). V dropped 5 bases and J dropped 2 bases, with 15 bases sitting between them. The CDR3 spells CASSHPGRLTDTQYF. The CDR3 DNA follows: TGTGCCAGCAGTCATCCGGGACGGCTCACAGATACGCAGTATTTT.

This rearrangement joins TRBV29-1 to TRBJ2-1; 11 nucleotides match TRBD2. Germline lookup yields CDR1 SQVTM and CDR2 ANQGSEA. This CDR3 contains 17 residues. The ends lost 2 bases at V and 1 base at J; junction bases unmatched: 7. The CDR3, as DNA: TGCAGCGTTGAAATCCCCCTAGCGGGAGGATCCTACAATGAGCAGTTCTTC. Its protein is CSVEIPLAGGSYNEQFF.

This clonotype showed up just a few times. The chain is built from TRBV15 and TRBJ2-3; D possibly corresponds to TRBD2 (5 bases). From germline, CDR1 is LNHNV and CDR2 YYDKDF (reference sequence). Between the trimmed V and J ends, which lost 0 bases and 1 base, there was a span of 8 bases. The CDR3 is 15 amino acids. CDR3 DNA sequence: TGTGCCACCAGCAGAGACGGGATCGGCACAGATACGCAGTATTTT. Translation gives CATSRDGIGTDTQYF.

In its sample, this clonotype was seen many times. The CDR3 DNA reads TGTGCCAGCAGCTTAGAGGGCGAGAGGGCTCTCTATGGCTACACCTTC. It is translated as CASSLEGERALYGYTF. This chain uses TRBV7-9 with TRBJ1-2; D is unclear. Between the trimmed V and J ends, which lost 1 base and 4 bases, there was a span of 16 bases. The CDR3 spans 16 residues. Germline-derived CDR1 and CDR2 are SEHNR and FQNEAQ (reference sequence).

This clonotype was seen a handful of times. The V call is TRBV7-9, the J call TRBJ1-5; D possibly corresponds to TRBD1 (6 bases). Trimming shortened V by 5 bases and J by 2 bases, and 13 bases separated the two germline ends. The CDR3 is 15 residues long. Germline-derived CDR1 and CDR2 are SEHNR and FQNEAQ (reference sequence). The DNA of the CDR3 is TGTGCCAGCAGCCCCCCGGGGGCTGGCAATCAGCCCCAGCATTTT. It codes for CASSPPGAGNQPQHF. Filled out from reference TRBV7-9 and TRBJ1-5, the complete variable domain reads DTGVSQNPRHKITKRGQNVTFRCDPISEHNRLYWYRQTLGQGPEFLTYFQNEAQLEKSRLLSDRFSAERPKGSFSTLEIQRTEQGDSAMYLCASSPPGAGNQPQHFGDGTRLSIL.